This T cell receptor (beta chain) was sequenced during a study of response to subunit inactivated influenza vaccine. One entry per CDR3 protein results from TCRdb running MiXCR on the RT-PCR reads. The sample contains some 850,000 distinct CDR3 sequences, around 18% of which appear only once. The CDR3 loop spans 15 amino acids. Germline CDR1 is SQVTM and CDR2 is ANQGSEA. Trimming cost V 5 bases and J 2 bases, with 19 bases left between them. This clonotype was detected only a few times. V and J are TRBV29-1 and TRBJ2-7, with D perhaps TRBD1 (6 bases). Sequenced material: PBMCs from blood, taken 5 days after vaccination. This TCR was recovered from a man aged 45-60 years who received an inactivated influenza vaccine. The CDR3 DNA sequence: TGCAGCGTTCTAGGAAACCGGGACAACGCCTACGAGCAGTACTTC. Residues: CSVLGNRDNAYEQYF.